The clone carrying this T cell receptor (beta chain) was seen at least ten times. Its cognate antigen is unknown. These data belong to a study of read filtering for tumor transcriptome and immune sequencing. Whole-study findings and limits: RNA-seq captured clonotypes less deeply and reliably than IR-seq.

From approximately 430 ng of RNA, a library with molecular barcoded alpha/delta and beta/gamma adaptors was made. TCRdb ran MiXCR on the reads and lists one entry per CDR3 protein. This table holds around 140,000 distinct CDR3 sequences, about 12% found once. The CDR3 has 14 residues. Germline assignment: CDR1 SEHNR and CDR2 FQNEAQ (reference sequence). V was pared by 6 bases and J by 7 bases, with 4 bases of the junction left unmatched. This chain joins TRBV7-9 and TRBJ2-2; TRBD2 matches 11 bases. This clonotype was obtained from a donor at least 40 years old with multiple myeloma. The sample consisted of a population of CD138-negative cells sorted from bone marrow. CDR3 in amino acids: CASRLAGENGELFF. The CDR3 DNA sequence: TGTGCCAGCAGACTAGCGGGAGAGAACGGGGAGCTGTTTTTT. The variable domain in full, with the rest retrieved from reference TRBV7-9 and TRBJ2-2, is DTGVSQNPRHKITKRGQNVTFRCDPISEHNRLYWYRQTLGQGPEFLTYFQNEAQLEKSRLLSDRFSAERPKGSFSTLEIQRTEQGDSAMYLCASRLAGENGELFFGEGSRLTVL.